This T cell receptor (beta chain) was sequenced for a study of T-cell memory formation after mild COVID-19. In the study overall: TCR clusters were mostly donor specific. Study findings and constraints: CD4/CD8 balance characterized clones contracting day 15 to 85, and CD4+ skew characterized later expanders.

From the 5' RACE reads, TCRdb called clonotypes with MiXCR, one entry per CDR3 protein. The sample lists approximately 250,000 distinct CDR3 sequences, 15% to 20% occurring once. This CDR3 is built from 17 residues. The V gene end was trimmed by 1 base and the J gene end by 6 bases; junction bases not matched to a gene: 11. The germline gives CDR1 MGHRA, CDR2 YSYEKL. Concerning this clonotype: Antigen specificity is unknown.

The sequence came from a man between 18 and 29 years old who had mild COVID-19 (a few samples of this study predate the infection). Cell type and time point are not known. The sample taken for sequencing was PBMCs or a T cell subset sorted from them (not recorded which). The chain carries TRBV4-1 and TRBJ2-3, with 9 bases that match TRBD2. The chain's CDR3 is CASSQVSAGTSRDTQYF. DNA of the CDR3: TGCGCCAGCAGCCAAGTATCAGCGGGGACTAGCCGGGATACGCAGTATTTT.